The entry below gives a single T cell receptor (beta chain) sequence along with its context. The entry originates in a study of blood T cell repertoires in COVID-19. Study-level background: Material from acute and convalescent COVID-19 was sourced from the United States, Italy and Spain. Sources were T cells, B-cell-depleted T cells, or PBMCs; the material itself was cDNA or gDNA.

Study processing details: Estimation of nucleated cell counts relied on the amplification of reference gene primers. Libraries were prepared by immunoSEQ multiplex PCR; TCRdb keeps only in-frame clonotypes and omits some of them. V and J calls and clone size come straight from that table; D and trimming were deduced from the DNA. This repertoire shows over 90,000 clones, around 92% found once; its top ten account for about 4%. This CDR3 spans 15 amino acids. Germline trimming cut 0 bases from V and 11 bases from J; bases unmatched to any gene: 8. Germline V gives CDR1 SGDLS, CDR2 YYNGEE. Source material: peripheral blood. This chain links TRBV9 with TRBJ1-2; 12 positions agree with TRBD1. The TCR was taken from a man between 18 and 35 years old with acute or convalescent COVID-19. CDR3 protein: CASSVVSGQGARYTF. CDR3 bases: TGTGCCAGCAGCGTAGTATCGGGACAGGGGGCCCGGTACACCTTC.